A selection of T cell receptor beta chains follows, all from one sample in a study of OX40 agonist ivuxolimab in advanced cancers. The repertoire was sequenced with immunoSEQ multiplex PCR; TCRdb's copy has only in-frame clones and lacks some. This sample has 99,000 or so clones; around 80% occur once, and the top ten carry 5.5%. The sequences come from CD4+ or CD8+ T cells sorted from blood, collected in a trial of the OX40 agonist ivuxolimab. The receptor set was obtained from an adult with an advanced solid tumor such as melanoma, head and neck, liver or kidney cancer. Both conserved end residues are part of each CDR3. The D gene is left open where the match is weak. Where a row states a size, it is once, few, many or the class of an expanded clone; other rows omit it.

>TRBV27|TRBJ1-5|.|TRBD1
TGTGCCAGCAGTTCAGGGGGTCAGCCCCAGCATTTT
CASSSGGQPQHF
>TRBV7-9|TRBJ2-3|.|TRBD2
TGTGCCAGCAGCGCCTTTGGGGCGGGAGGGGATACGCAGTATTTT
CASSAFGAGGDTQYF
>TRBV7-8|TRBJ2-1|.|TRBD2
TGTGCCAGCAGCTTAGGCCTAGCGGGCTACAATGAGCAGTTCTTC
CASSLGLAGYNEQFF
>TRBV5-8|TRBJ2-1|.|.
TGTGCCAGCAGCTTCCGACAGCCTTCCTACAATGAGCAGTTCTTC
CASSFRQPSYNEQFF
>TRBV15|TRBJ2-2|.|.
TGTGCCACCAGCAACCCTTTGGGCCTAGCGAACACCGGGGAGCTGTTTTTT
CATSNPLGLANTGELFF
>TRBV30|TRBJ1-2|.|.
TGTGCCTGGGGGGACCTTGGCTACACCTTC
CAWGDLGYTF
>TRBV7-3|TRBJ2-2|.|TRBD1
TGTGCCAGCAGAATAGACAGGGAACGGTCCGGGGAGCTGTTTTTT
CASRIDRERSGELFF
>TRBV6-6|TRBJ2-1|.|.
TGTGCCAGCAGTTCTACACCACAGGGAGACGAGCAGTTCTTC
CASSSTPQGDEQFF
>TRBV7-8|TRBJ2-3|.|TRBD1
TGTGCCAGCAGCTTAGCCAGGACAGGGGGAGAGGATACGCAGTATTTT
CASSLARTGGEDTQYF
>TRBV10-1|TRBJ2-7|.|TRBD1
TGCGCCAGCAGTGGAGGGACAGGGGTCCACGAGCAGTACTTC
CASSGGTGVHEQYF
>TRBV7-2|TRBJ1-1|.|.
TGTGCCAGCAGCTTAGCTACTACGGTAGACACTGAAGCTTTCTTT
CASSLATTVDTEAFF
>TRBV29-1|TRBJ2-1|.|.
TGCAGCGCTGCCCGGGGTGGGTCACGCAATGAGCAGTTCTTC
CSAARGGSRNEQFF
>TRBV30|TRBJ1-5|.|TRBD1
TGTGCCTGGTCGGACAGGGACGGTCAGCCCCAGCATTTT
CAWSDRDGQPQHF
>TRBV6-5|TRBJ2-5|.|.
TGTGCCAGCCCTTACAGGAGGGAGGAGGAGACCCAGTACTTC
CASPYRREEETQYF
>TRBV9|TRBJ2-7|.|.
TGTGCCAGCAGCGTACGGGTAGGGGGGTTCTCCTACGAGCAGTACTTC
CASSVRVGGFSYEQYF
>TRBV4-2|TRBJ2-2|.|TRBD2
TGTGCCAGCACGCCTACTAGCGGGGGGGTGAACGGGGAGCTGTTTTTT
CASTPTSGGVNGELFF
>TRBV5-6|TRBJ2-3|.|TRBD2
TGTGCCAGCAGCTTGAGGGGCGGGGGAACAGATACGCAGTATTTT
CASSLRGGGTDTQYF
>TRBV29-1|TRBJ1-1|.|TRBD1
TGCAGCGTTGAAGGGGACAGGGGTTTAGCCACTGAAGCTTTCTTT
CSVEGDRGLATEAFF
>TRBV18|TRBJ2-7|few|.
TGTGCCAGCTCACCACCCTACGGGGGCTCCTACGAGCAGTACTTC
CASSPPYGGSYEQYF